One sample yielded the 30 T cell receptor beta chains listed below, sequenced in a study of T cells in Graves' hyperthyroidism and ophthalmopathy. The CDR3 regions of TCR beta were amplified from RNA transcripts. The HTBI primer set drove a first-round RT-PCR of the TCR CDR3. TCRdb re-derived calls from the multiplex PCR reads in MiXCR, one entry per CDR3 protein. Found here are more than 550,000 distinct CDR3 sequences, roughly 20% of them singletons; the top ten hold 16%. Sequences were obtained from blood. The receptors derive from a woman aged 45-65 years with Graves' hyperthyroidism that later progressed to Graves' ophthalmopathy.

The chain joins TRBV3-1 to TRBJ2-3; TRBD1 aligns across 8 bases. Germline CDR1 LGHDT, CDR2 YNNKEL (reference sequence). There are 20 residues in the CDR3. V shed 0 bases, J shed 0 bases, and the junction held 14 bases outside the gene matches. The CDR3, as DNA: TGTGCCAGCAGCCAAGATCGGGTCAGGGGGCGCCTAGCGAGCACAGATACGCAGTATTTT. Its translation: CASSQDRVRGRLASTDTQYF.

This clonotype was seen a handful of times. The V and J genes are TRBV19 and TRBJ2-3; TRBD2 matches 7 bases. CDR3 length equals 13 residues. J was trimmed by 4 bases and V by 3 bases; bases with no gene match: 1. From germline, CDR1 is LNHDA and CDR2 SQIVND (reference sequence). The CDR3 DNA follows: TGTGCCAGTAGTATCCTAGCGGCAGATACGCAGTATTTT. This sequence encodes CASSILAADTQYF.

In its sample, this clonotype was seen once. V gene TRBV14 combines with J gene TRBJ1-4, with 8 nucleotides matching TRBD1. From germline, CDR1 is SGHDN and CDR2 FVKESK. The CDR3 has 18 amino acids. Germline trimming cut 4 bases from V and 0 bases from J; bases unmatched to any gene: 10. CDR3 sequence reads: CASSRITGGLATNEKLFF. Written as DNA, the CDR3 is TGTGCCAGCAGCCGCATAACAGGGGGACTAGCAACTAATGAAAAACTGTTTTTT.

This chain uses TRBV5-1 with TRBJ1-1; 10 bases are shared with TRBD1. V was pared by 1 base and J by 5 bases, with 5 bases of the junction left unmatched. Germline V CDR1 and CDR2: SGHRS, YFSETQ. The CDR3 extends over 15 amino acids. CDR3 bases: TGCGCCAGCAGCTTGAGACAGGGGGCTTTTACTGAAGCTTTCTTT. Translation: CASSLRQGAFTEAFF.

At least ten counts were recorded for this clonotype. J is TRBJ2-7 and V is TRBV30; D gene unclear. Per germline, CDR1 GTSNPN and CDR2 SVGIG (reference sequence). The CDR3 is made up of 14 amino acids. Trimming shortened V by 2 bases and J by 3 bases, and 14 bases separated the two germline ends. DNA for the CDR3: TGTGCCTGGAGTTCGGGCCCGGATGGCTACGAGCAGTACTTC. It is translated as CAWSSGPDGYEQYF.

This clonotype was counted only a few times. The rearrangement uses TRBV2 and TRBJ1-6; D is ambiguous. V shed 10 bases and J shed 7 bases, with 14 bases lying between them. Per germline, CDR1 SNHLY and CDR2 FYNNEI. CDR3 length: 13 amino acids. The CDR3 is CATQTELNSPLHF. CDR3 coding DNA: TGTGCCACCCAGACGGAACTAAATTCACCCCTCCACTTT.

At least ten counts were recorded for this clonotype. V gene TRBV30 combines with J gene TRBJ2-1; maybe TRBD2 (6 bases). V gave up 1 base and J gave up 7 bases, with 17 bases separating them. Germline loops: CDR1 GTSNPN, CDR2 SVGIG (reference sequence). This CDR3 contains 15 residues. The CDR3 nucleotides are TGTGCCTGGAGTGCTAGGGACTTGGAGTTGAATGAGCAGTTCTTC. Its protein is CAWSARDLELNEQFF.

This clonotype was counted at least ten times. The chain uses TRBV5-1 and TRBJ2-7; maybe TRBD1 (6 bases). Deletions cut 4 bases from V and 5 bases from J, with 16 bases between. This CDR3 region has 14 residues. Germline CDR1 is SGHRS and CDR2 is YFSETQ. CDR3 loop: CASSVTGNLDEQYF. In DNA, the CDR3 is TGCGCCAGCAGCGTAACAGGGAACCTCGACGAGCAGTACTTC.

J is TRBJ2-1 and V is TRBV20-1, with 9 positions matching TRBD2. The germline CDR1 and CDR2 sequences are DFQATT and SNEGSKA (reference sequence). The CDR3 extends over 15 amino acids. Losses at the gene ends were 2 bases for V and 9 bases for J; bases not matched to a gene: 11. The CDR3 bases are TGCAGTGCTAGACTGACTAGCGGTTCAACGGTTGAGCAGTTCTTC. As protein: CSARLTSGSTVEQFF.

The J gene is TRBJ1-3, the V gene TRBV12-3 or TRBV12-4; 7 bases align to TRBD1. The CDR3 is 14 amino acids. Trimming cost V 3 bases and J 4 bases; bases outside gene matches: 3. The CDR3 loop reads CASSFNRGGNTIYF. The CDR3 bases are TGTGCCAGCAGTTTCAACAGGGGAGGAAACACCATATATTTT.

J is TRBJ2-2 and V is TRBV5-4, with a possible D match to TRBD2 (5 bases). Trimming left V 5 bases short and J 8 bases short, with 16 bases between. The CDR3 loop spans 14 amino acids. The germline gives CDR1 SGHNT, CDR2 YYREEE (reference sequence). This CDR3 is CASSIEAAAGELFF. For the CDR3, the DNA is TGTGCCAGCAGTATAGAAGCGGCCGCGGGGGAGCTGTTTTTT.

This clonotype was found many times. The DNA for the CDR3 is TGTGCCAGCAGTTTATGGAGATCAGCAGATACGCAGTATTTT. This encodes CASSLWRSADTQYF. The V call is TRBV27, the J call TRBJ2-3; no clear D gene. Per the germline V gene, CDR1 is MNHEY and CDR2 is SMNVEV (reference sequence). There are 14 residues in the CDR3. V was trimmed by 1 base and J by 4 bases, leaving 9 bases between them.

CDR3 protein: CASATGGYGYTF. The DNA for the CDR3 is TGTGCCAGCGCCACCGGGGGGTATGGCTACACCTTC. The rearrangement joins TRBV6-1 to TRBJ1-2; TRBD1 is a possible D gene (5 bases). CDR1 is MNHNS, CDR2 SASEGT, per germline. The V gene lost 8 bases and the J gene lost 5 bases, with 12 bases spanning the gap. The CDR3 runs to 12 residues.

This clonotype was seen only a few times. This sequence joins TRBV20-1 and TRBJ1-3; 9 nucleotides align to TRBD1. The V gene end was trimmed by 3 bases and the J gene end by 7 bases; junction bases not matched to a gene: 10. Germline loops: CDR1 DFQATT, CDR2 SNEGSKA (reference sequence). The CDR3 is made up of 15 amino acids. The CDR3 nucleotides are TGCAGTGCTAGGAGAGGACAGGGGAGTGGGAACACCATATATTTT. Translation gives CSARRGQGSGNTIYF.

CDR3 loop: CASSRVGGFVEKLFF. The CDR3 DNA is TGCGCCAGCAGCCGAGTTGGGGGGTTTGTTGAAAAACTGTTTTTT. The chain uses TRBV4-3 and TRBJ1-4, with D perhaps TRBD1 (5 bases). The CDR3 runs to 15 residues. The V and J ends lost 4 bases and 7 bases respectively, with 16 bases between them. Germline lookup yields CDR1 LGHNA and CDR2 YSLEER.

Many counts were recorded for this clonotype. The chain uses TRBV18 and TRBJ2-3, with TRBD2 matching 13 bases. CDR1 is KGHSH, CDR2 LQKENI, per germline. The CDR3 consists of 19 residues. The J segment lost 4 bases and the V segment lost 2 bases, leaving 12 bases of the junction unmatched. CDR3 region: CASSPSLLAGGPEPDTQYF. The CDR3 DNA follows: TGTGCCAGCTCACCAAGTTTACTAGCGGGGGGGCCGGAACCAGATACGCAGTATTTT.

The chain joins TRBV3-1 to TRBJ2-5; either TRBD1 or TRBD2 may supply D (5 bases each). Germline assignment: CDR1 LGHDT and CDR2 YNNKEL (reference sequence). The CDR3 runs to 14 residues. Trimming removed 2 bases at V and 1 base at J, with 8 bases between. The CDR3 coding sequence is TGTGCCAGCAGCCAACCCGGGACCCAAGAGACCCAGTACTTC. Translating gives CASSQPGTQETQYF.

J is TRBJ2-7 and V is TRBV12-5; D uncertain. The germline V gene encodes CDR1 LGHNT and CDR2 FRNRAP. The germline V and J ends were trimmed by 7 bases and 0 bases, with 10 bases remaining between them. The CDR3 loop spans 13 amino acids. The CDR3 spells CASEDGNSYEQYF. CDR3 coding DNA: TGTGCTAGTGAAGACGGTAACTCCTACGAGCAGTACTTC. Based on the CDR3 plus reference TRBV12-5 and TRBJ2-7, the full variable domain is DARVTQTPRHKVTEMGQEVTMRCQPILGHNTVFWYRQTMMQGLELLAYFRNRAPLDDSGMPKDRFSAEMPDATLATLKIQPSEPRDSAVYFCASEDGNSYEQYFGPGTRLTVT.

V is TRBV7-2 and J is TRBJ2-6, with D possibly matching TRBD2 (5 bases). Per germline, CDR1 SGHTA and CDR2 FQGNSA. V lost 5 bases and J lost 3, with 8 bases in between. This CDR3 is 14 amino acids long. The CDR3 loop is CASSPRGGANVLTF. The CDR3 DNA reads as TGTGCCAGCAGCCCTCGGGGTGGGGCCAACGTCCTGACTTTC.

The CDR3 sequence is CSARNRDFSYEQYF. CDR3 bases: TGCAGTGCTAGAAACCGGGACTTCTCCTACGAGCAGTACTTC. The chain links TRBV20-1 to TRBJ2-7; D possibly corresponds to TRBD2 (6 bases). The CDR3 loop spans 14 amino acids. V was clipped by 2 bases and J by 0 bases, with 11 bases between them. Germline V gives CDR1 DFQATT, CDR2 SNEGSKA (reference sequence).

This clonotype was detected many times. This chain joins TRBV6-1 and TRBJ2-7; 8 bases agree with TRBD1. The CDR3 is made up of 15 amino acids. CDR1 MNHNS and CDR2 SASEGT come from the germline V gene. V was clipped by 1 base and J by 5 bases; unmatched bases: 7. The chain's CDR3 is CASSEGWTGSDEQYF. The DNA for the CDR3 is TGTGCCAGCAGTGAAGGGTGGACAGGGTCGGACGAGCAGTACTTC.

This clonotype was counted many times. V is TRBV27 and J is TRBJ1-2, with a tentative D call TRBD1 (5 bases). Trimming took 5 bases from V and 7 from J, leaving 20 bases between them. The CDR3 runs to 15 residues. CDR1 is MNHEY and CDR2 is SMNVEV in the germline V gene (reference sequence). This chain's CDR3 is CASSPGGTPLGGYTF. CDR3 sequence (DNA): TGTGCCAGCAGTCCCGGAGGGACGCCCCTCGGTGGCTACACCTTC.

This clonotype appeared many times. This chain links TRBV2 with TRBJ2-4; TRBD2 aligns across 12 bases. Germline CDR1 reads SNHLY; CDR2 reads FYNNEI. V was pared by 6 bases and J by 2 bases, with 5 bases of the junction left unmatched. The length of the CDR3 is 16 residues. The CDR3 region is CASSPLAGGPKNIQYF. DNA for the CDR3: TGTGCCAGCAGCCCACTAGCGGGGGGCCCCAAAAACATTCAGTACTTC.

This clonotype was observed many times. This chain connects TRBV3-1 to TRBJ1-1; D might be TRBD1 (5 bases). CDR1 and CDR2 from the germline V gene are LGHDT and YNNKEL (reference sequence). V was trimmed by 1 base and J by 3 bases, leaving 18 bases between them. This CDR3 contains 17 residues. The CDR3 here is CASSQGLGRSGYTEAFF. The CDR3 DNA reads TGTGCCAGCAGCCAAGGGCTGGGGCGCAGTGGGTACACTGAAGCTTTCTTT.

The V gene is TRBV20-1, the J gene TRBJ1-1, with TRBD1 matching 7 bases. CDR1 DFQATT and CDR2 SNEGSKA come from the germline V gene (reference sequence). The CDR3 runs to 17 residues. The ends lost 6 bases at V and 0 bases at J; junction bases unmatched: 16. CDR3 bases: TGCAGTGCCCCGGGATGGGATACAGGGGTCATGAACACTGAAGCTTTCTTT. Translating it yields CSAPGWDTGVMNTEAFF.

The chain employs TRBV9 and TRBJ1-1; 10 bases agree with TRBD1. Per germline, CDR1 SGDLS and CDR2 YYNGEE. The CDR3 has 19 amino acids. V trimming: 2 bases; J trimming: 7 bases; junction bases outside the gene matches: 20. CDR3 loop: CASSVQKGGDRGKASEAFF. CDR3 coding DNA: TGTGCCAGCAGCGTCCAAAAGGGAGGGGACAGGGGTAAGGCGAGTGAAGCTTTCTTT. The full variable domain, its missing parts supplied by reference TRBV9 and TRBJ1-1, is DSGVTQTPKHLITATGQRVTLRCSPRSGDLSVYWYQQSLDQGLQFLIQYYNGEERAKGNILERFSAQQFPDLHSELNLSSLELGDSALYFCASSVQKGGDRGKASEAFFGQGTRLTVV.

This rearrangement joins TRBV6-2 or TRBV6-3 to TRBJ2-1; TRBD2 aligns across 13 bases. J lost 9 bases, V lost 2 bases, and 13 bases had no gene match. CDR1 is MNHEY and CDR2 is SVGEGT in the germline V gene. The CDR3 totals 18 residues. In nucleotides, the CDR3 is TGTGCCAGCAGTTACACCCGGGGGACTAGCGGGGCCAGGACTGAGCAGTTCTTC. This encodes CASSYTRGTSGARTEQFF.

The J gene is TRBJ2-7, the V gene TRBV4-1; TRBD1 might be the D (5 bases). Trimming stripped 0 bases from V and 4 bases from J, with 13 bases between. The germline gives CDR1 MGHRA, CDR2 YSYEKL. The CDR3 is 15 amino acids. CDR3 amino acids: CASSQDLRGRYEQYF. CDR3 in DNA: TGCGCCAGCAGCCAAGATTTAAGGGGCCGATACGAGCAGTACTTC.

The chain employs TRBV14 and TRBJ2-2; no reliable D call. Trimming took 1 base from V and 7 from J, leaving 7 bases between them. From germline, CDR1 is SGHDN and CDR2 FVKESK. This CDR3 comprises 13 residues. CDR3 DNA: TGTGCCAGCAGCCAAGCCCGGCACGGGGAGCTGTTTTTT. The encoded protein is CASSQARHGELFF.

The gene calls are TRBV20-1 and TRBJ1-5; no clear D. The CDR3 totals 13 residues. Trimming took off 4 bases at V and 5 bases at J, with 12 bases between the two ends. From germline, CDR1 is DFQATT and CDR2 SNEGSKA (reference sequence). This chain's CDR3 is CSAIRLGDQPQHF. The DNA for the CDR3 is TGCAGTGCTATACGGTTGGGCGATCAGCCCCAGCATTTT.